This T cell receptor (beta chain) was documented in a study of monozygotic twins with cystic fibrosis. In the study overall: Library input was 2.5 to 3.5 micrograms of fragmented DNA, with approximately 16 PCR cycles.

TCRdb's copy holds only in-frame clones and misses some; the assay was immunoSEQ multiplex PCR. The table has 4,000 to 5,000 clones, 96% seen once. V was trimmed by 0 bases and J by 4 bases, leaving 9 bases between them. CDR1 LNHNV and CDR2 YYDKDF come from the germline V gene (reference sequence). The CDR3 runs 14 residues. This receptor was obtained from a boy between 2 and 10 years old with cystic fibrosis. V and J are TRBV15 and TRBJ2-5; D ambiguous. Sequenced: blood. The CDR3 DNA sequence: TGTGCCACCAGCAGAGACCGCAAGACAGAGACCCAGTACTTC. Protein: CATSRDRKTETQYF.